The clone carrying this T cell receptor beta chain was seen only once. This sample was taken from a study of blood T cell repertoires in COVID-19. Looking at the study overall: Collection of acute and convalescent COVID-19 samples took place in the United States, Italy and Spain.

Produced via immunoSEQ multiplex PCR; TCRdb's table is partial and in-frame only. The table includes 180,000 or so clones, roughly 80% detected once. CDR1 is GTSNPN and CDR2 is SVGIG in the germline V gene (reference sequence). V shed 2 bases, J shed 5 bases, and the junction held 8 bases outside the gene matches. This CDR3 has 16 amino acids. Participants spanned ages roughly 18 to 95 years and resided in over 20 US areas. Participant reports of clinical history set cohort assignment. Each recovered donor of Cohort 3 presented with two negative PCRs, clearance, or symptom resolution. The sequencing input was PBMCs or T cells enriched from blood (not recorded which). The genes are TRBV30 and TRBJ1-6; the match to TRBD1 covers 8 bases. This receptor was obtained from a middle-aged man who had recovered from COVID-19. This chain's CDR3 is CAWSQGAISDNSPLHF. The CDR3 DNA is TGTGCCTGGAGTCAGGGGGCAATATCTGATAATTCACCCCTCCACTTT.